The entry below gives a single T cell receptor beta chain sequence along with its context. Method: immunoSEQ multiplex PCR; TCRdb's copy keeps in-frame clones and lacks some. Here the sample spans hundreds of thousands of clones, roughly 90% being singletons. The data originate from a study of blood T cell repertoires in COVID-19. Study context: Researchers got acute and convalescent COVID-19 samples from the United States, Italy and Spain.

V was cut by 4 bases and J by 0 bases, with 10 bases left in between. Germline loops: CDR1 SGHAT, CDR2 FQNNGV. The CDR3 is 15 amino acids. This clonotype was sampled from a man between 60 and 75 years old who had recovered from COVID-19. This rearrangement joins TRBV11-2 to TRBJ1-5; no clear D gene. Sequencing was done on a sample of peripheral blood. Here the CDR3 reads CASSSSGYSNQPQHF. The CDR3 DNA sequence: TGTGCCAGCAGCTCCTCGGGTTATAGCAATCAGCCCCAGCATTTT.